Shown below are 7 T cell receptor beta chains from a single sample sequenced in a study of T-cell memory formation after mild COVID-19. In TCRdb, the 5' RACE reads were re-called with MiXCR into one record per CDR3 protein. The sample carries under 300,000 distinct CDR3 sequences, around 10% recorded once. Material for sequencing was PBMCs or a T cell subset sorted from them (not recorded which). The receptor set was obtained from a man between 18 and 35 years old who had mild COVID-19 (a few samples of this study predate the infection). Cell type and time point are not known.

The rearrangement uses TRBV7-2 and TRBJ2-1; 8 bases line up with TRBD1. V lost 1 base and J lost 12; bases outside the gene matches: 5. This CDR3 contains 13 residues. Germline lookup yields CDR1 SGHTA and CDR2 FQGNSA. Here the CDR3 DNA reads TGTGCCAGCAGCTTAGGCGACAGGGGCTCGCAGTTCTTC. Its protein product is CASSLGDRGSQFF.

The V call is TRBV30, the J call TRBJ2-7, with D maybe TRBD2 (5 bases). Per germline, CDR1 GTSNPN and CDR2 SVGIG (reference sequence). This CDR3 is 11 amino acids long. Trimming pared 3 bases from V and 6 bases from J, leaving 9 bases between. Here the CDR3 DNA reads TGTGCCTGGAGCCGGGGTTTCGAGCAGTACTTC. This codes for CAWSRGFEQYF.

This clonotype was found a few times. This chain links TRBV11-2 with TRBJ1-2, with D perhaps TRBD1 (5 bases). The germline gives CDR1 SGHAT, CDR2 FQNNGV. The CDR3 totals 18 residues. V was trimmed by 5 bases and J by 1 base, leaving 23 bases between them. As DNA, the CDR3 is TGTGCCAGCAGCCCACAACACGTATACGGGACTGTTAACTATGGCTACACCTTC. As protein: CASSPQHVYGTVNYGYTF.

Only a few counts were recorded for this clonotype. V gene TRBV5-1 combines with J gene TRBJ2-1; 10 bases are a match to TRBD2. The ends lost 4 bases at V and 7 bases at J; junction bases unmatched: 11. The V gene's germline CDR1 is SGHRS and CDR2 YFSETQ. This CDR3 contains 16 residues. The CDR3 is CASSAFTSGAGNEQFF. Written as DNA, the CDR3 is TGCGCCAGCAGCGCCTTCACTAGCGGGGCTGGAAATGAGCAGTTCTTC.

The CDR3 spells CAGSGRNTEAFF. The CDR3 nucleotides read TGTGCCGGTTCGGGGAGGAACACTGAAGCTTTCTTT. This chain joins TRBV6-2 or TRBV6-3 and TRBJ1-1; D is undetermined. V was clipped by 11 bases and J by 1 base, with 11 bases between them. The CDR3 contains 12 residues. Germline loops: CDR1 MNHEY, CDR2 SVGEGT.

This clonotype was observed a few times. This rearrangement joins TRBV5-5 to TRBJ2-7; D is possibly TRBD1 or TRBD2 (6 bases each). Germline V lookup: CDR1 SGHKS, CDR2 YYEKEE (reference sequence). CDR3 length: 13 residues. V lost 1 base and J 5 bases, leaving 10 bases between the germline ends. Here the CDR3 reads CASSLPGEDEQYF. The CDR3 DNA sequence: TGTGCCAGCAGCTTGCCAGGGGAGGACGAGCAGTACTTC.

CDR3: CASSPDPIQETQYF. The CDR3 coding sequence is TGTGCCAGCTCACCAGATCCGATCCAAGAGACCCAGTACTTC. The rearrangement joins TRBV18 to TRBJ2-5; no reliable D call. The CDR3 has 14 amino acids. Germline V CDR1 and CDR2: KGHSH, LQKENI. The V gene lost 2 bases and the J gene lost 1 base, with 8 bases spanning the gap.